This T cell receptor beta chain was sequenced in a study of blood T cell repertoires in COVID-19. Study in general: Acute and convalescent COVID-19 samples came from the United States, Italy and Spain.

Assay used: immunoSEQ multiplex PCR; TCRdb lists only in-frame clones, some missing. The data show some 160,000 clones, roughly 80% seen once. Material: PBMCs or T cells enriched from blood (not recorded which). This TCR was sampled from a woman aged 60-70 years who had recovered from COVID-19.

The CDR3 loop is CASSYTSGETQYF. CDR3 DNA sequence: TGTGCCAGCAGTTACACTAGTGGGGAGACCCAGTACTTC. This chain links TRBV6-5 with TRBJ2-5, with D possibly being TRBD2 (5 bases). The CDR3 contains 13 residues. CDR1 MNHEY and CDR2 SVGAGI come from the germline V gene. Trimming left V 2 bases short and J 5 bases short, with 9 bases between.